The 12 T cell receptor beta chains below all came from one sample that was sequenced in a study of OX40 agonist ivuxolimab in advanced cancers. TCRdb keeps only in-frame clones here, not all; method: immunoSEQ multiplex PCR. Of over 85,000 clones in the sample, approximately 89% were seen once. Sample: CD4+ or CD8+ T cells sorted from blood, taken in a trial of the OX40 agonist ivuxolimab. The receptors here all came from an adult with an advanced solid tumor such as melanoma, head and neck, liver or kidney cancer.

V usage is TRBV5-4 and J usage is TRBJ2-7; D might be TRBD2 (5 bases). The CDR3 covers 16 residues. CDR1 and CDR2 (germline): SGHNT, YYREEE (reference sequence). Deletions cut 4 bases from V and 5 bases from J, with 22 bases between. The CDR3 sequence is CASSQDKEARWDEQYF. Here the CDR3 DNA reads TGTGCCAGCAGCCAAGATAAGGAGGCTAGGTGGGACGAGCAGTACTTC.

J is TRBJ1-1 and V is TRBV4-2; the D is unclear. Germline-derived CDR1 and CDR2 are LGHNA and YNFKEQ. Trimming stripped 5 bases from V and 5 bases from J, with 15 bases between. This CDR3 contains 14 residues. CDR3 loop: CASSLAQVETEAFF. In nucleotides, the CDR3 is TGTGCCAGCAGCTTGGCCCAGGTCGAGACTGAAGCTTTCTTT.

This chain links TRBV7-2 with TRBJ1-2; D gene ambiguous. Trimming cost V 0 bases and J 5 bases, with 13 bases left between them. The germline V gene has CDR1 SGHTA and CDR2 FQGNSA. This CDR3 has 15 residues. CDR3 bases: TGTGCCAGCAGCTTAGCTGCGGAGGCGGAATATGGCTACACCTTC. This encodes CASSLAAEAEYGYTF.

The chain uses TRBV7-2 and TRBJ1-4; D possibly corresponds to TRBD1 (6 bases). There are 14 residues in the CDR3. Trimming left V 5 bases short and J 8 bases short, with 15 bases between. In germline, CDR1 is SGHTA, CDR2 FQGNSA. The CDR3 DNA reads as TGTGCCAGCAGCGTCACGGGGGCTAGGGAAAAACTGTTTTTT. Residues: CASSVTGAREKLFF.

The rearrangement links TRBV16 to TRBJ1-2; no definite D call. Germline V CDR1 and CDR2: KGHSY, FQNENV. The CDR3 is made up of 11 amino acids. Deletions cut 1 base from V and 7 bases from J, with 4 bases between. Here the CDR3 DNA reads TGTGCCAGCAGCCAATATGGTGGCTACACCTTC. Residues: CASSQYGGYTF.

The J gene is TRBJ2-4, the V gene TRBV7-2; D is tentatively TRBD1 or TRBD2 (6 bases each). CDR1 SGHTA and CDR2 FQGNSA come from the germline V gene. Trimming pared 2 bases from V and 2 bases from J, leaving 10 bases between. This CDR3 is 15 amino acids long. The CDR3 region is CASSLMGGSKNIQYF. The CDR3 DNA reads as TGTGCCAGCAGCTTAATGGGGGGCTCCAAAAACATTCAGTACTTC.

Points on this clone: The same CDR3 also results from other DNA sequences found in this sample. The chain links TRBV6-5 to TRBJ2-5; D is unresolved. V lost 5 bases, J lost 5 bases, and 9 bases lay in between. CDR1 is MNHEY, CDR2 SVGAGI, per germline. The CDR3 length is 12 residues. The CDR3 DNA follows: TGTGCCAGCAGTCGTACTGGGGAGACCCAGTACTTC. Translated, it gives CASSRTGETQYF.

J is TRBJ1-2 and V is TRBV18; D is undetermined. The CDR3 covers 17 residues. V was pared by 3 bases and J by 0 bases, with 17 bases between. Germline V gene data show CDR1 as KGHSH and CDR2 as LQKENI. The CDR3 region has the DNA TGTGCCAGCTCACCGAACGCAGGTGATGGGACTAACTATGGCTACACCTTC. Encoded protein: CASSPNAGDGTNYGYTF. Supplemented by reference TRBV18 and TRBJ1-2, the full variable domain reads NAGVMQNPRHLVRRRGQEARLRCSPMKGHSHVYWYRQLPEEGLKFMVYLQKENIIDESGMPKERFSAEFPKEGPSILRIQQVVRGDSAAYFCASSPNAGDGTNYGYTFGSGTRLTVV.

The table lists this clone with a count of one. This chain links TRBV18 with TRBJ2-2; possibly TRBD1 for D (5 bases). The V gene's germline CDR1 is KGHSH and CDR2 LQKENI. CDR3 length: 15 residues. The V end was cut by 3 bases, the J end by 2 bases, with 10 bases between. CDR3 amino acids: CASSPWTTNTGELFF. For the CDR3, the DNA is TGTGCCAGCTCACCTTGGACAACCAACACCGGGGAGCTGTTTTTT.

The chain recombines TRBV18 with TRBJ2-3; D might be TRBD1 (6 bases). V was cut by 2 bases and J by 4 bases, with 10 bases left in between. The germline V gene encodes CDR1 KGHSH and CDR2 LQKENI. The CDR3 spans 14 residues. DNA of the CDR3: TGTGCCAGCTCACCAAGGGACACGTCAGATACGCAGTATTTT. The encoded protein is CASSPRDTSDTQYF.

The rearrangement uses TRBV7-8 and TRBJ1-1; the match to TRBD1 covers 9 bases. J lost 2 bases, V lost 2 bases, and 3 bases had no gene match. This CDR3 is built from 15 residues. Germline lookup yields CDR1 SGHVS and CDR2 FQNEAQ. The CDR3 loop reads CASSLRDRVNTEAFF. In DNA form, the CDR3 reads TGTGCCAGCAGCTTAAGGGACAGGGTCAACACTGAAGCTTTCTTT.

The V and J genes are TRBV27 and TRBJ2-3, with D unclear. V dropped 2 bases and J dropped 0 bases, with 6 bases sitting between them. Looked up from germline, CDR1 is MNHEY and CDR2 is SMNVEV (reference sequence). The CDR3 extends over 14 amino acids. CDR3 sequence reads: CASSLGYSTDTQYF. The CDR3 DNA follows: TGTGCCAGCAGTTTAGGTTATAGCACAGATACGCAGTATTTT.